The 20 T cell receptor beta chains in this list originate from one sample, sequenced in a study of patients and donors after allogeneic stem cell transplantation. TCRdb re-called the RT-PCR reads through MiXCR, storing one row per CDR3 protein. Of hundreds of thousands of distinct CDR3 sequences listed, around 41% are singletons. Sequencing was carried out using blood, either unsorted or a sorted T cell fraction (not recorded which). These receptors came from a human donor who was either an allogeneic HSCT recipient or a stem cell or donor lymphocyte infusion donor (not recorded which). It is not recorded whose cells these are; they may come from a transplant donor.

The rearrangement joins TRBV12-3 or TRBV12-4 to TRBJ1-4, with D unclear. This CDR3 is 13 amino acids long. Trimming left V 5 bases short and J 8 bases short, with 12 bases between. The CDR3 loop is CASSPPTWEKLFF. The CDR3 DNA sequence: TGTGCCAGCAGTCCCCCCACATGGGAAAAACTGTTTTTT.

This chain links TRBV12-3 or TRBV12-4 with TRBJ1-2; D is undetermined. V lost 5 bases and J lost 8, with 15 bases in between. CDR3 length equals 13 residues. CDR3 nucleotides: TGTGCCAGCAGTCGCGGACTAGAGGCGGGCTACACCTTC. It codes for CASSRGLEAGYTF.

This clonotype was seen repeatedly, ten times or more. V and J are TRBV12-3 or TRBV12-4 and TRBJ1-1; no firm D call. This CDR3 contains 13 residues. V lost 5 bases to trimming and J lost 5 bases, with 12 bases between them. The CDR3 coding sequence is TGTGCCAGCAGTCGGCCCGGACGGACTGAAGCTTTCTTT. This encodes CASSRPGRTEAFF.

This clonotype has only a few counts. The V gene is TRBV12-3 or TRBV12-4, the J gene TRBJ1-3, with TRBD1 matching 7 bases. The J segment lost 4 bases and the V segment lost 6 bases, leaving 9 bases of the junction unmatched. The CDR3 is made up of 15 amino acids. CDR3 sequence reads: CASSLYRGAGNTIYF. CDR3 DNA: TGTGCCAGCAGCCTATACAGGGGAGCCGGAAACACCATATATTTT.

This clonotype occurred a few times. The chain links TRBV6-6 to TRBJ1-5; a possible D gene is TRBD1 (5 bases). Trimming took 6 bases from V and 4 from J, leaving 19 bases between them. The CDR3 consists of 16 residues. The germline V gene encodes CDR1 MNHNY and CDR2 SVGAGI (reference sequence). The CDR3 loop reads CASSSARQGENQPQHF. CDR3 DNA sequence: TGTGCCAGCAGCTCCGCTAGGCAGGGCGAAAATCAGCCCCAGCATTTT.

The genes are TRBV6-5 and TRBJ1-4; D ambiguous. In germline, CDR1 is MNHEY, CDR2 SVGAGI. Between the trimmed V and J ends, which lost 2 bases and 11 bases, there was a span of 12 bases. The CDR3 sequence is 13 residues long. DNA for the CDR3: TGTGCCAGCAGTTACGGCCAGGTCCGTAAACTGTTTTTT. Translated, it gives CASSYGQVRKLFF.

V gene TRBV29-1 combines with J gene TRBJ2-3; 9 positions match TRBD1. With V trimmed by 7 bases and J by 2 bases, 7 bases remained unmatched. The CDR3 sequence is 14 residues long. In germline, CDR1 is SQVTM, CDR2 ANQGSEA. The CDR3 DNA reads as TGCAGCGCTGCCGGGACAGGGATCACAGATACGCAGTATTTT. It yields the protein CSAAGTGITDTQYF.

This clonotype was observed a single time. This CDR3 reads CASSLGERSYNEQFF. The CDR3, as DNA: TGTGCCAGCAGCTTGGGGGAACGCTCCTACAATGAGCAGTTCTTC. The J gene is TRBJ2-1, the V gene TRBV5-5; no definite D call. The V end was cut by 0 bases, the J end by 0 bases, with 7 bases between. The CDR3 consists of 15 residues. Germline loops: CDR1 SGHKS, CDR2 YYEKEE (reference sequence). The whole variable domain, remainder taken from reference TRBV5-5 and TRBJ2-1, is DAGVTQSPTHLIKTRGQQVTLRCSPISGHKSVSWYQQVLGQGPQFIFQYYEKEERGRGNFPDRFSARQFPNYSSELNVNALLLGDSALYLCASSLGERSYNEQFFGPGTRLTVL.

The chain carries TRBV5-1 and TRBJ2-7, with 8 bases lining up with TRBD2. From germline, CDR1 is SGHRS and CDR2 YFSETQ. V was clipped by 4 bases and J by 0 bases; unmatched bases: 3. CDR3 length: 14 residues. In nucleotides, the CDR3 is TGCGCCAGCAGCCCACTAGCGGACTCCTACGAGCAGTACTTC. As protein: CASSPLADSYEQYF.

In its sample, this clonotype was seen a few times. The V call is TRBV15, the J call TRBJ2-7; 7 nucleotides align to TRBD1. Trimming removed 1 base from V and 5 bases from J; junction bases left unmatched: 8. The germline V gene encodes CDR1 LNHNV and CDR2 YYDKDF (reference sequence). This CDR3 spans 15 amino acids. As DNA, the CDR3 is TGTGCCACCAGCAGAGCTCAGAACAGGGGCCACGAGCAGTACTTC. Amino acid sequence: CATSRAQNRGHEQYF. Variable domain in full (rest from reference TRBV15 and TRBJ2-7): DAMVIQNPRYQVTQFGKPVTLSCSQTLNHNVMYWYQQKSSQAPKLLFHYYDKDFNNEADTPDNFQSRRPNTSFCFLDIRSPGLGDTAMYLCATSRAQNRGHEQYFGPGTRLTVT.

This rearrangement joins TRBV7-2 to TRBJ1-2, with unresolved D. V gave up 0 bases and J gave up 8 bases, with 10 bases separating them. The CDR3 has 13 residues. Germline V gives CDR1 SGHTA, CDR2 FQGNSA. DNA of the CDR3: TGTGCCAGCAGCTTAGCGCGTGGGAGAGGCTACACCTTC. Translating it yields CASSLARGRGYTF.

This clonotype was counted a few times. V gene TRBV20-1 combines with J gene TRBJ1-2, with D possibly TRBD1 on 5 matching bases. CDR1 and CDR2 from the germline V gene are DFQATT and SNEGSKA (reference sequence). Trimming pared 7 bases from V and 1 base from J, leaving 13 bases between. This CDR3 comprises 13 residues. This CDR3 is CSGWTLDNYGYTF. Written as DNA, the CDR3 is TGCAGTGGCTGGACACTTGATAACTATGGCTACACCTTC.

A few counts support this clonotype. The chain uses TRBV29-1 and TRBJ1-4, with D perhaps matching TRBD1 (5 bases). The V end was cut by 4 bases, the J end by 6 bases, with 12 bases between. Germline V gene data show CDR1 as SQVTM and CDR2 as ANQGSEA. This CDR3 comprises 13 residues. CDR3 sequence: CSVVRQPHEKLFF. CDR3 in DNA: TGCAGCGTTGTTCGACAGCCTCATGAAAAACTGTTTTTT.

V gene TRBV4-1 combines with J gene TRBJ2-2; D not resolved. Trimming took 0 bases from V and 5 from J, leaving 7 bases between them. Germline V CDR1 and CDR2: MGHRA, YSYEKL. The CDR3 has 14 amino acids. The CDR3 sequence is CASSQEGRTGELFF. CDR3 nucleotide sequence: TGCGCCAGCAGCCAAGAGGGTAGGACCGGGGAGCTGTTTTTT.

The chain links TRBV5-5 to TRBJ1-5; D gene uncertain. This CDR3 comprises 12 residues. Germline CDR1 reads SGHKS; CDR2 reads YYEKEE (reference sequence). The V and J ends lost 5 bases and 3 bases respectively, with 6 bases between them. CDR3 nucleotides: TGTGCCAGCAGTTATACCAATCAGCCCCAGCATTTT. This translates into CASSYTNQPQHF.

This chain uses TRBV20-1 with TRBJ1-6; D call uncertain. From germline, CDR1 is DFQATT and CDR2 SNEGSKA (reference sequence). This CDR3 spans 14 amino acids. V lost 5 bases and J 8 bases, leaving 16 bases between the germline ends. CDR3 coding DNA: TGCAGTGCTGGCCCATGGGGTGTCGATTCACCCCTCCACTTT. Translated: CSAGPWGVDSPLHF.

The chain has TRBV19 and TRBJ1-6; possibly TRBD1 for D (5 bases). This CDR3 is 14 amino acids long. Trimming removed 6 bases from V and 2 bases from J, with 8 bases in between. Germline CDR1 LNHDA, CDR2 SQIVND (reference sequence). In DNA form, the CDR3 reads TGTGCCAGTAGGGGACGGACCTATAATTCACCCCTCCACTTT. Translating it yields CASRGRTYNSPLHF. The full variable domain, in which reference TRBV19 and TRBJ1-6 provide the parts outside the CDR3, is DGGITQSPKYLFRKEGQNVTLSCEQNLNHDAMYWYRQDPGQGLRLIYYSQIVNDFQKGDIAEGYSVSREKKESFPLTVTSAQKNPTAFYLCASRGRTYNSPLHFGNGTRLTVT.

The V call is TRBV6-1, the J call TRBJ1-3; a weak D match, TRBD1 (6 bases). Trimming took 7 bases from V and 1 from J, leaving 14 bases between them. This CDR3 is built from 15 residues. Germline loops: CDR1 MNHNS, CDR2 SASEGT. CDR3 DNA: TGTGCCAGCACGCCGACAGGATTATCTGGAAACACCATATATTTT. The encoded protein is CASTPTGLSGNTIYF.

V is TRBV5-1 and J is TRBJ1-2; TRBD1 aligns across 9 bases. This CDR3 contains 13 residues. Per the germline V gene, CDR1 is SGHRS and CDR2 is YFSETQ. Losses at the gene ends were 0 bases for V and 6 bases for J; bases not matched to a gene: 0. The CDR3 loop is CASSLDRGHGYTF. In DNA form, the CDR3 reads TGCGCCAGCAGCTTGGACAGGGGGCATGGCTACACCTTC.

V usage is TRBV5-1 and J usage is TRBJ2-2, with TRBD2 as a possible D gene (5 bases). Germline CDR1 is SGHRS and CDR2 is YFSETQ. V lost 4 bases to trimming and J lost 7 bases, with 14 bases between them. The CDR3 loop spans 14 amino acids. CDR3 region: CASSGGSGSGELFF. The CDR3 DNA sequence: TGCGCCAGCAGCGGCGGGTCTGGCAGCGGGGAGCTGTTTTTT.